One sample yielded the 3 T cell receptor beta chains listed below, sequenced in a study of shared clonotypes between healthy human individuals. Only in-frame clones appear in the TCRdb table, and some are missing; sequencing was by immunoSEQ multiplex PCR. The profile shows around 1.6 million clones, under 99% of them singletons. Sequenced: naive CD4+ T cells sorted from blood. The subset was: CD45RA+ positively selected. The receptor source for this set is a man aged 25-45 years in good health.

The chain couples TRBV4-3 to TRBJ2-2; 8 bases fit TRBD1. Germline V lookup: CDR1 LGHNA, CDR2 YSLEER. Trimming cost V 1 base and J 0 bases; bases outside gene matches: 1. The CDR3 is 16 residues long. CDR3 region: CASSQAGQANTGELFF. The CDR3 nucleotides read TGCGCCAGCAGCCAAGCGGGACAGGCGAACACCGGGGAGCTGTTTTTT.

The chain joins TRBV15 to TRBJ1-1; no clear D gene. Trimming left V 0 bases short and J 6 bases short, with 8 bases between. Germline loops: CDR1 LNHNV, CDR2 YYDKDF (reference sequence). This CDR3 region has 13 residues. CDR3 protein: CATSRDVRAEAFF. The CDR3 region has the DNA TGTGCCACCAGCAGAGATGTTCGCGCTGAAGCTTTCTTT. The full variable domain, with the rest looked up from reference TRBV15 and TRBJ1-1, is DAMVIQNPRYQVTQFGKPVTLSCSQTLNHNVMYWYQQKSSQAPKLLFHYYDKDFNNEADTPDNFQSRRPNTSFCFLDIRSPGLGDTAMYLCATSRDVRAEAFFGQGTRLTVV.

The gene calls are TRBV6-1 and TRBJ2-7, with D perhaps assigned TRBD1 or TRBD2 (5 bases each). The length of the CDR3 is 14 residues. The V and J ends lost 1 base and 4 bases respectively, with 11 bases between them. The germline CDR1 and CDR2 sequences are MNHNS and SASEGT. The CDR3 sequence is CASSEGGYFYEQYF. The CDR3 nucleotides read TGTGCCAGCAGTGAAGGGGGGTACTTTTACGAGCAGTACTTC.